This TCR beta chain appears in the sequencing data of a study of shared clonotypes between healthy human individuals. Genomic DNA from each subset was divided evenly over several immunoSEQ plates. The assay was immunoSEQ multiplex PCR, and TCRdb's table has in-frame clones only and misses some. The sample carries about 1.1 million clones, approximately 80% recorded once. There are 12 residues in the CDR3. Trimming took off 4 bases at V and 5 bases at J, with 6 bases between the two ends. The germline V gene encodes CDR1 MDHEN and CDR2 SYDVKM. The TCR was taken from a man aged 18 to 30 in good health. Some clones in this sample may be carry-over from other donors' samples. The V and J genes are TRBV28 and TRBJ1-5, with unresolved D. The sequenced sample was memory CD4+ T cells from PBMCs. Stated subset: CD45RA-negative fraction. Here the CDR3 DNA reads TGTGCCAGCAGTTCACTCTATCAGCCCCAGCATTTT. Translating it yields CASSSLYQPQHF.